Below, 8 T cell receptor beta chains from the same sample are listed, as sequenced in a study of blood T cells in healthy people across ages (dated by TCRdb to 2015 to 2017). The receptor library was made with 5' RACE. Sequencing was carried out with an Illumina HiSeq 2500. A second PCR of about 7 to 12 cycles was performed with a sample-barcoded 5' primer and a J-beta primer mix. The public reads were reanalyzed by TCRdb: fastp trimming at Q25, MiXCR alignment, in-frame beta chains only. Every entry covers one CDR3 protein and lists the most common genes and DNA from its rows. This sample gives fewer than 950,000 distinct CDR3 sequences in total; 40% to 65% of them show up just once. The biggest ten clones account for about two fifths of the sample. The specimen was blood. The receptors derive from a man older than 75 in good health.

V is TRBV20-1 and J is TRBJ2-7; 7 bases agree with TRBD1. The trim removed 3 bases at V and 4 bases at J, leaving 9 bases unmatched. In germline, CDR1 is DFQATT, CDR2 SNEGSKA (reference sequence). This CDR3 has 14 residues. CDR3 bases: TGCAGTGCTAGCCTCACAGGGGTCGTTTACGAGCAGTACTTC. It yields the protein CSASLTGVVYEQYF.

The chain joins TRBV24-1 to TRBJ2-1; no firm D call. Trimming stripped 1 base from V and 2 bases from J, with 11 bases between. Germline V lookup: CDR1 KGHDR, CDR2 SFDVKD. There are 16 residues in the CDR3. The CDR3 sequence is CATSDFGVWPYNEQFF. The DNA of the CDR3 is TGTGCCACCAGTGATTTTGGGGTATGGCCCTACAATGAGCAGTTCTTC.

This clonotype was recorded once. The rearrangement links TRBV24-1 to TRBJ2-5, with a weak D call TRBD1 (6 bases). The CDR3 sequence is 16 residues long. The V end was cut by 0 bases, the J end by 1 base, with 11 bases between. In germline, CDR1 is KGHDR, CDR2 SFDVKD. This chain's CDR3 is CATSDLHGGVQETQYF. The CDR3 coding sequence is TGTGCCACCAGTGATTTGCATGGGGGCGTCCAAGAGACCCAGTACTTC.

This clonotype was observed many times. The chain uses TRBV7-2 and TRBJ2-1, with TRBD2 identical over 8 bases. The CDR3 spans 17 residues. The V segment lost 5 bases and the J segment 0 bases; nucleotides outside the gene matches: 9. CDR1 and CDR2 (germline): SGHTA, FQGNSA. The CDR3 DNA reads as TGTGCCAGCAGCGTCCGACTAGCGCCTAGCTCCTACAATGAGCAGTTCTTC. This translates into CASSVRLAPSSYNEQFF.

The V gene is TRBV10-3, the J gene TRBJ2-5; 7 nucleotides align to TRBD1. The J call is doubtful: the DNA matches TRBJ2-7 better. CDR1 and CDR2 from the germline V gene are ENHRY and SYGVKD. This CDR3 comprises 16 residues. This chain's CDR3 is CAISGLNRDRTYEQYF. In nucleotides, the CDR3 is TGTGCCATCAGTGGGTTAAACCGGGACAGAACCTACGAGCAGTACTTC.

The CDR3 DNA sequence: TGTGCCAGCAGTCCCAGCTTGAACATTCAGTACTTC. This gives the protein CASSPSLNIQYF. The rearrangement joins TRBV12-3 or TRBV12-4 to TRBJ2-4; D gene uncertain. The length of the CDR3 is 12 residues. V gave up 5 bases and J gave up 7 bases, with 9 bases separating them.

The CDR3 protein is CSAPRGYEQYF. DNA for the CDR3: TGCAGTGCCCCCAGGGGCTACGAGCAGTACTTC. The rearrangement links TRBV20-1 to TRBJ2-7; TRBD1 is a possible D gene (6 bases). Germline V gives CDR1 DFQATT, CDR2 SNEGSKA (reference sequence). V was cut by 6 bases and J by 3 bases, with 9 bases left in between. CDR3 length: 11 amino acids.

The gene calls are TRBV12-3 or TRBV12-4 and TRBJ2-5, with D perhaps assigned TRBD1 or TRBD2 (5 bases each). The DNA end is a closer match to TRBJ2-7, so the J assignment may be wrong. This CDR3 is built from 14 residues. The chain's CDR3 is CASSPWGSKNEQYF. The CDR3 DNA reads TGTGCCAGCAGCCCCTGGGGGAGTAAGAACGAGCAGTACTTC.